Following are 4 T cell receptor beta chains from one sample sequenced in a study of identical twins. One entry per CDR3 protein, called by TCRdb with MiXCR from the 5' RACE reads. The sample includes about 430,000 distinct CDR3 sequences, under 20% of them seen just once. What was sequenced was naive T cells sorted from blood. The receptors derive from a man aged 50 or older in good health.

This clonotype was recorded many times. CDR3 residues: CASSPRRASEQYF. The CDR3 DNA sequence: TGTGCCAGCAGCCCGCGGAGGGCCAGCGAGCAGTACTTC. The rearrangement uses TRBV9 and TRBJ2-7, with D perhaps matching TRBD2 (6 bases). CDR3 length: 13 amino acids. Germline lookup yields CDR1 SGDLS and CDR2 YYNGEE. V shed 4 bases and J shed 6 bases, with 14 bases lying between them. Drawing the rest from reference TRBV9 and TRBJ2-7, the complete variable domain is DSGVTQTPKHLITATGQRVTLRCSPRSGDLSVYWYQQSLDQGLQFLIQYYNGEERAKGNILERFSAQQFPDLHSELNLSSLELGDSALYFCASSPRRASEQYFGPGTRLTVT.

In its sample, this clonotype was seen many times. The genes are TRBV6-2 or TRBV6-3 and TRBJ1-2; no firm D call. Trimming pared 6 bases from V and 3 bases from J, leaving 11 bases between. The CDR3 covers 13 residues. CDR1 and CDR2 (germline): MNHEY, SVGEGT. The CDR3 coding sequence is TGTGCCAGCAGCTATGACCGAGACTATGGCTACACCTTC. It encodes CASSYDRDYGYTF.

The chain joins TRBV13 to TRBJ2-7, with D hard to call. CDR3 length: 14 amino acids. Germline V lookup: CDR1 PRHDT, CDR2 FYEKMQ (reference sequence). Trimming left V 2 bases short and J 6 bases short, with 14 bases between. The CDR3 here is CASSLSLAESEQYF. DNA of the CDR3: TGTGCCAGCAGCTTATCACTGGCTGAATCCGAGCAGTACTTC.

This clonotype has a handful of counts. This rearrangement joins TRBV7-2 to TRBJ2-5, with a weak D call TRBD1 (5 bases). Trimming pared 0 bases from V and 6 bases from J, leaving 11 bases between. Per the germline V gene, CDR1 is SGHTA and CDR2 is FQGNSA. CDR3 size: 14 residues. The CDR3: CASSLALGLKTQYF. The DNA for the CDR3 is TGTGCCAGCAGCTTAGCGTTGGGGCTCAAGACCCAGTACTTC.